Following are 9 T cell receptor beta chains from one sample sequenced in a study of beta chain features in type 1 diabetes. Findings and caveats of the study: Within each of all four CD4+ subsets, Type 1 diabetes patients had TCRB CDR3s that were moderately but significantly shorter.

No antigen is known for these receptors. Sequenced material consisted of expressed TCRB transcripts (all of the isolated RNA was reverse transcribed). The data were produced by immunoSEQ multiplex PCR, yet TCRdb's version contains in-frame clones alone and is incomplete. Here the sample spans approximately 600,000 clones, over 10% being singletons. What was sequenced was naive CD4+ T cells from blood. Receptors were obtained from a man under 40 with type 1 diabetes.

The gene calls are TRBV20-1 and TRBJ1-5; no reliable D call. Trimming left V 7 bases short and J 4 bases short, with 5 bases between. From germline, CDR1 is DFQATT and CDR2 SNEGSKA (reference sequence). The CDR3 contains 10 residues. The CDR3, as DNA: TGCAGTGTTACTAATCAGCCCCAGCATTTT. As protein: CSVTNQPQHF.

This clone showed up just a few times. The chain has TRBV12-5 and TRBJ2-3; 9 nucleotides agree with TRBD1. The CDR3 extends over 16 amino acids. J lost 3 bases, V lost 5 bases, and 9 bases had no gene match. Per the germline V gene, CDR1 is LGHNT and CDR2 is FRNRAP. CDR3 in DNA: TGTGCTAGTGGTCTCGCTCCGGGACAGGGTACAGATACGCAGTATTTT. Protein: CASGLAPGQGTDTQYF.

This clone was seen only a few times. V gene TRBV28 combines with J gene TRBJ1-2; D is possibly TRBD1 (5 bases). Trimming removed 3 bases at V and 3 bases at J, with 11 bases between. CDR1 is MDHEN and CDR2 is SYDVKM in the germline V gene. The CDR3 length is 14 residues. The CDR3, as DNA: TGTGCCAGCAGTTTGATAGGGGTGGACTATGGCTACACCTTC. Translation gives CASSLIGVDYGYTF.

This clone was counted a few times. V gene TRBV4-1 combines with J gene TRBJ2-5; D uncertain. Trimming pared 4 bases from V and 9 bases from J, leaving 15 bases between. Germline assignment: CDR1 MGHRA and CDR2 YSYEKL. The CDR3 consists of 13 residues. In nucleotides, the CDR3 is TGCGCCAGCAGCCTCGACCGACGTGGGGCCCAGTACTTC. Encoded protein: CASSLDRRGAQYF.

The chain links TRBV10-3 to TRBJ2-2; the match to TRBD2 covers 7 bases. The V gene's germline CDR1 is ENHRY and CDR2 SYGVKD. J gave up 4 bases and V 8 bases, and 4 bases lay outside the gene matches. The length of the CDR3 is 13 residues. CDR3 DNA sequence: TGTGCCATCCGCGGGGGTCCCACCGGGGAGCTGTTTTTT. Its protein product is CAIRGGPTGELFF.

The V gene is TRBV11-2, the J gene TRBJ2-4; 10 bases line up with TRBD1. The CDR3 loop spans 15 amino acids. In germline, CDR1 is SGHAT, CDR2 FQNNGV. Trimming cost V 4 bases and J 8 bases; bases outside gene matches: 8. CDR3: CASSSDRGPEDIQYF. In nucleotides, the CDR3 is TGTGCCAGCAGCTCCGACAGGGGGCCGGAGGACATTCAGTACTTC.

This clone has a handful of counts. The chain is built from TRBV6-5 and TRBJ2-3; D possibly matches TRBD1 or TRBD2 (6 bases each). Germline V gene data show CDR1 as MNHEY and CDR2 as SVGAGI. This CDR3 comprises 15 residues. V lost 2 bases and J 5 bases, leaving 14 bases between the germline ends. CDR3: CASSYDGRGGDTQYF. CDR3 sequence (DNA): TGTGCCAGCAGTTACGACGGGAGAGGGGGAGATACGCAGTATTTT.

This clone occurred a few times. J is TRBJ2-1 and V is TRBV7-2, with D possibly being TRBD2 (5 bases). The germline gives CDR1 SGHTA, CDR2 FQGNSA. Trimming shortened V by 3 bases and J by 4 bases, and 13 bases separated the two germline ends. The CDR3 is 15 amino acids. CDR3 coding DNA: TGTGCCAGCAGCTTGTCGGGGAGCACGTACAATGAGCAGTTCTTC. As protein: CASSLSGSTYNEQFF.

This clone was recorded a few times. The CDR3 loop reads CASSPLTGETQYF. CDR3 coding DNA: TGTGCCAGCTCACCACTGACCGGGGAGACCCAGTACTTC. The rearrangement links TRBV18 to TRBJ2-5; D ambiguous. The V and J ends lost 1 base and 5 bases respectively, with 8 bases between them. The CDR3 has 13 residues. Germline V gene lookup returns CDR1 KGHSH and CDR2 LQKENI.